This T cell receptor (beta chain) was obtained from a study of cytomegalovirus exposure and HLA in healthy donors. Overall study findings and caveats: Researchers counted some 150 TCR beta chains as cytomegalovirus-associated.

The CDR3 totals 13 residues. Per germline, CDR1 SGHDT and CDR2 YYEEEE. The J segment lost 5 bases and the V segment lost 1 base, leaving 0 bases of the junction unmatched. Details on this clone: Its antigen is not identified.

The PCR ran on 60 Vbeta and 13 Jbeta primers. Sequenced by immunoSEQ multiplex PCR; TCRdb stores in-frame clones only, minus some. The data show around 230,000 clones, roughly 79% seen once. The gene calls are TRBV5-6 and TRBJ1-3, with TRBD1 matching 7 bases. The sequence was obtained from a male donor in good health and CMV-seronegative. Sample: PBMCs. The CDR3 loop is CASSLRGRNTIYF. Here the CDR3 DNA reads TGTGCCAGCAGCTTGAGGGGGCGAAACACCATATATTTT.